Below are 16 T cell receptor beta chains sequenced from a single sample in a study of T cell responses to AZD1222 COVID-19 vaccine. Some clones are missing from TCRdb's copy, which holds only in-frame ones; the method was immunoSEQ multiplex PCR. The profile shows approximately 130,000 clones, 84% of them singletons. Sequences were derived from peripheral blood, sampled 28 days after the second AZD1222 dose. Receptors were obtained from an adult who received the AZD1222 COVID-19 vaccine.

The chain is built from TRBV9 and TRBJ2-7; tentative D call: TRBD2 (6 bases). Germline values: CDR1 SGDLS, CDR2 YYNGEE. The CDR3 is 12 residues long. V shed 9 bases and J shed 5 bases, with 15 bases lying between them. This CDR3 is CATEDYGDEQYF. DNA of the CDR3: TGTGCCACAGAGGACTACGGCGACGAGCAGTACTTC. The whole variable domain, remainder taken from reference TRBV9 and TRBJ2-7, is DSGVTQTPKHLITATGQRVTLRCSPRSGDLSVYWYQQSLDQGLQFLIQYYNGEERAKGNILERFSAQQFPDLHSELNLSSLELGDSALYFCATEDYGDEQYFGPGTRLTVT.

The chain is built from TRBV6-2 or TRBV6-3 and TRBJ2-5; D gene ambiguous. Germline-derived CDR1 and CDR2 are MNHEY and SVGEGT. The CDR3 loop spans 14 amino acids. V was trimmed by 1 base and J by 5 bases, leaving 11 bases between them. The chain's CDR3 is CASSYFSPAETQYF. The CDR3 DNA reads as TGTGCCAGCAGTTACTTCTCCCCTGCGGAGACCCAGTACTTC.

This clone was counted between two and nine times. The CDR3 sequence: CSGRIAKNIQYF. In DNA, the CDR3 is TGCAGCGGTCGAATAGCCAAAAACATTCAGTACTTC. This chain uses TRBV29-1 with TRBJ2-4; D ambiguous. V was cut by 7 bases and J by 0 bases, with 7 bases left in between. The CDR3 has 12 amino acids. In germline, CDR1 is SQVTM, CDR2 ANQGSEA.

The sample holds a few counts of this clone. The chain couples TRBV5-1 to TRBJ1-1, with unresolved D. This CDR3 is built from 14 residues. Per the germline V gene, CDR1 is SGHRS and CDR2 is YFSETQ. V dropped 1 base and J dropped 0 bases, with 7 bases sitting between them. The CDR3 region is CASSLRALNTEAFF. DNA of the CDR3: TGCGCCAGCAGCTTGAGGGCCCTGAACACTGAAGCTTTCTTT.

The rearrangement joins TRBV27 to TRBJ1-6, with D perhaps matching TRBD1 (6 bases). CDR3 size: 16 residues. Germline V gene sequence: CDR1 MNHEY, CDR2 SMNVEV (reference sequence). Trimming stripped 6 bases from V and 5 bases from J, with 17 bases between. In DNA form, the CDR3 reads TGTGCCAGCAGAGGAGGGCAGGGGCTCGATAATTCACCCCTCCACTTT. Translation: CASRGGQGLDNSPLHF.

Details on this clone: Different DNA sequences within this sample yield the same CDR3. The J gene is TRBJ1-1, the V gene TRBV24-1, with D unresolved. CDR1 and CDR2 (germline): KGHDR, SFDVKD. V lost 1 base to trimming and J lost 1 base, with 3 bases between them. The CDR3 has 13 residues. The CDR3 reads CATSDFSNTEAFF. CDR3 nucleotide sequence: TGTGCCACCAGTGATTTCTCGAACACTGAAGCTTTCTTT.

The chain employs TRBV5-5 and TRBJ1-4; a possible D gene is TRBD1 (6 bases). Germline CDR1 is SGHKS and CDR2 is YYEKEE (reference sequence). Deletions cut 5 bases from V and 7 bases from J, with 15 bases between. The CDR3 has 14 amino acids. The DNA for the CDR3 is TGTGCCAGCAGGCGGGGGGGCGAGGGTGAAAAACTGTTTTTT. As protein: CASRRGGEGEKLFF.

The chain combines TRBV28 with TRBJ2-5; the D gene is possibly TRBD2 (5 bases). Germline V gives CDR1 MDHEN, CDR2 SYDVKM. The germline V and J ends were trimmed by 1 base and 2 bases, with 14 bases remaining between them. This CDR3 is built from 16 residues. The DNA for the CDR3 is TGTGCCAGCAGTTTATTAGGAGGCAGCAAGCAAGAGACCCAGTACTTC. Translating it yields CASSLLGGSKQETQYF.

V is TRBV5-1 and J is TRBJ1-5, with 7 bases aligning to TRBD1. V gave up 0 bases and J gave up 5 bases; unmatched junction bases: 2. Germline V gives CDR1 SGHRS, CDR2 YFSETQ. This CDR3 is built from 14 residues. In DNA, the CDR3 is TGCGCCAGCAGCTTGGGGACAGGCCATCAGCCCCAGCATTTT. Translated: CASSLGTGHQPQHF.

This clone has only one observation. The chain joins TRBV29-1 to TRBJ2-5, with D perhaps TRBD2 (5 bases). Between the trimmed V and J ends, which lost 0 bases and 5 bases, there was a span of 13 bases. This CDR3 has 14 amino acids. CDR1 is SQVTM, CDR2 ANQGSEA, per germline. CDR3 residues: CSVEDARVRETQYF. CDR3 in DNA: TGCAGCGTTGAAGATGCGAGGGTTCGGGAGACCCAGTACTTC.

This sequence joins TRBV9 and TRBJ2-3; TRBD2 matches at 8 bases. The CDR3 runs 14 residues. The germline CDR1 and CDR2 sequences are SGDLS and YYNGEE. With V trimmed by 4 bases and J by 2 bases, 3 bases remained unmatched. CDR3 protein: CASSTSGLTDTQYF. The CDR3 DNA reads TGTGCCAGCAGCACTAGCGGACTCACAGATACGCAGTATTTT.

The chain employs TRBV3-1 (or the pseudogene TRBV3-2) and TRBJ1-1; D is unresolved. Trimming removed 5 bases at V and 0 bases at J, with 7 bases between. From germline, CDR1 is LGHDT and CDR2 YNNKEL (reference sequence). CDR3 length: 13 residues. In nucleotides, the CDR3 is TGTGCCAGCAGCGTTCGGATGAACACTGAAGCTTTCTTT. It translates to CASSVRMNTEAFF.

CDR3 region: CTNVSVPSGANVLTF. Here the CDR3 DNA reads TGCACCAACGTTAGCGTGCCCTCTGGGGCCAACGTCCTGACTTTC. This chain connects TRBV1 to TRBJ2-6; the DNA was not compared with TRBD2, the D call given in the table. TRBV1 is a documented pseudogene. The CDR3 contains 15 residues.

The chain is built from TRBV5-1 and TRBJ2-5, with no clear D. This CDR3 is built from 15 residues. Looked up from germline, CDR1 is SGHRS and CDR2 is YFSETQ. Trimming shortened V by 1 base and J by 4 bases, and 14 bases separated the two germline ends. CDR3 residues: CASSLIGGYGETQYF. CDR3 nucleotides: TGCGCCAGCAGCTTGATCGGTGGGTATGGAGAGACCCAGTACTTC.

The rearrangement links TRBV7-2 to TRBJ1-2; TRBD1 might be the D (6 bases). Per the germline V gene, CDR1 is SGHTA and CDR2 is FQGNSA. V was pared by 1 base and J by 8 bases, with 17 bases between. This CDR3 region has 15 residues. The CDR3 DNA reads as TGTGCCAGCAGCTTAGTGTACAGGGCTTCTTTAGGCTACACCTTC. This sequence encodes CASSLVYRASLGYTF.

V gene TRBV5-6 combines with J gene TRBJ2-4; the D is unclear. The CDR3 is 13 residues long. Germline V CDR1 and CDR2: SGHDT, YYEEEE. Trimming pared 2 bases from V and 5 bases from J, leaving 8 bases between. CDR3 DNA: TGTGCCAGCAGCTTCGGATCTCAAAACATTCAGTACTTC. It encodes CASSFGSQNIQYF.